These 24 T cell receptor beta chains came from one sample sequenced in a study of T cell responses to AZD1222 COVID-19 vaccine. The protocol was immunoSEQ multiplex PCR, while the TCRdb copy is restricted to in-frame clones and leaves out a portion. Of fewer than 85,000 clones listed, 70% to 90% are singletons. The sequencing here drew on peripheral blood, taken 28 days after the second AZD1222 dose. The receptors here all came from an adult who received the AZD1222 COVID-19 vaccine.

The genes are TRBV3-1 (or the pseudogene TRBV3-2) and TRBJ2-2; D remains unclear. Germline loops: CDR1 LGHDT, CDR2 YNNKEL (reference sequence). Trimming took 3 bases from V and 3 from J, leaving 11 bases between them. This CDR3 has 15 residues. The CDR3 region is CASSQLNVDTGELFF. DNA for the CDR3: TGTGCCAGCAGCCAGCTAAATGTGGACACCGGGGAGCTGTTTTTT.

V usage is TRBV19 and J usage is TRBJ2-5, with D unclear. CDR1 LNHDA and CDR2 SQIVND come from the germline V gene (reference sequence). The CDR3 covers 13 residues. Trimming stripped 1 base from V and 5 bases from J, with 8 bases between. CDR3 coding DNA: TGTGCCAGTAGTATAGGGGGAAAGGAGACCCAGTACTTC. It yields the protein CASSIGGKETQYF.

The chain combines TRBV27 with TRBJ1-1, with a tentative D call TRBD1 (6 bases). Germline-derived CDR1 and CDR2 are MNHEY and SMNVEV (reference sequence). V gave up 3 bases and J gave up 1 base, with 15 bases separating them. There are 16 residues in the CDR3. CDR3 coding DNA: TGTGCCAGCAGTTTCAGGGGAGGGGCAGCGAACACTGAAGCTTTCTTT. It translates to CASSFRGGAANTEAFF.

The chain couples TRBV5-8 to TRBJ1-5; 8 bases map to TRBD1. CDR1 and CDR2 (germline): SGHTS, YDEGEE. The V and J ends lost 1 base and 7 bases, in that order; junction bases with no gene match: 4. This CDR3 spans 14 amino acids. The CDR3 sequence is CASSLRTGHQPQHF. CDR3 coding DNA: TGTGCCAGCAGCTTGAGGACAGGGCACCAGCCCCAGCATTTT.

This sequence joins TRBV6-5 and TRBJ2-3, with TRBD1 as a possible D gene (6 bases). V lost 6 bases, J lost 1 base, and 14 bases lay in between. The CDR3 is 15 residues long. Germline assignment: CDR1 MNHEY and CDR2 SVGAGI. CDR3 DNA sequence: TGTGCCAGCAGAAGGCGGGCAGGGGGCACAGATACGCAGTATTTT. It codes for CASRRRAGGTDTQYF.

The chain couples TRBV5-1 to TRBJ2-1; 7 bases match TRBD2. Trimming removed 0 bases from V and 8 bases from J; junction bases left unmatched: 11. Germline V CDR1 and CDR2: SGHRS, YFSETQ. The CDR3 consists of 16 residues. In DNA, the CDR3 is TGCGCCAGCAGCTTGGTCCCGGGAGGTGCTTCTGATGAGCAGTTCTTC. The encoded protein is CASSLVPGGASDEQFF.

The chain combines TRBV18 with TRBJ2-1; D is unclear. V was cut by 3 bases and J by 9 bases, with 9 bases left in between. Germline V gene data show CDR1 as KGHSH and CDR2 as LQKENI. The CDR3 contains 12 residues. The CDR3 sequence: CASSPPITEQFF. The CDR3 DNA follows: TGTGCCAGCTCACCGCCCATTACTGAGCAGTTCTTC.

This rearrangement joins TRBV5-4 to TRBJ1-6; TRBD1 might be the D (6 bases). CDR3 length equals 14 residues. V was pared by 5 bases and J by 4 bases, with 10 bases between. CDR1 and CDR2 from the germline V gene are SGHNT and YYREEE (reference sequence). For the CDR3, the DNA is TGTGCCAGCAGAAAGGACAGATATAATTCACCCCTCCACTTT. Amino acids: CASRKDRYNSPLHF. The variable domain in full, completed from reference TRBV5-4 and TRBJ1-6, reads ETGVTQSPTHLIKTRGQQVTLRCSSQSGHNTVSWYQQALGQGPQFIFQYYREEENGRGNFPPRFSGLQFPNYSSELNVNALELDDSALYLCASRKDRYNSPLHFGNGTRLTVT.

The chain has TRBV6-5 and TRBJ2-7, with TRBD1 matching over 8 bases. This CDR3 is 16 amino acids long. Germline CDR1 is MNHEY and CDR2 is SVGAGI. V shed 3 bases and J 3 bases; nucleotides not matched to a gene: 10. The DNA of the CDR3 is TGTGCCAGCAGTTATTCTACAGGGGGTATGATCTACGAGCAGTACTTC. This encodes CASSYSTGGMIYEQYF.

This sequence joins TRBV29-1 and TRBJ1-2; possible D gene TRBD1, 5 bases. This CDR3 comprises 13 residues. The germline V and J ends were trimmed by 7 bases and 5 bases, with 17 bases remaining between them. CDR1 and CDR2 from the germline V gene are SQVTM and ANQGSEA. The CDR3 sequence is CSAEVGTHYGYTF. The CDR3, as DNA: TGCAGCGCTGAGGTCGGGACGCATTATGGCTACACCTTC.

This rearrangement joins TRBV24-1 to TRBJ2-7; possible D gene TRBD2, 7 bases. The CDR3 is 12 amino acids. Looked up from germline, CDR1 is KGHDR and CDR2 is SFDVKD. V lost 12 bases and J lost 5, with 16 bases in between. The CDR3 spells CAPWGGWDEQYF. In DNA form, the CDR3 reads TGTGCCCCCTGGGGGGGCTGGGACGAGCAGTACTTC.

The rearrangement links TRBV9 to TRBJ1-3; D unresolved. Trimming left V 4 bases short and J 4 bases short, with 15 bases between. CDR3 size: 15 residues. Germline CDR1 is SGDLS and CDR2 is YYNGEE. The CDR3 coding sequence is TGTGCCAGCAGCCCTTCGAGGGTGGACGGAAACACCATATATTTT. This codes for CASSPSRVDGNTIYF.

This chain uses TRBV7-2 with TRBJ1-1, with 7 nucleotides matching TRBD1. The V gene end was trimmed by 5 bases and the J gene end by 5 bases; junction bases not matched to a gene: 5. The CDR3 has 13 amino acids. CDR1 SGHTA and CDR2 FQGNSA come from the germline V gene. The CDR3 loop is CASSPTGVTEAFF. The CDR3 DNA follows: TGTGCCAGCAGCCCCACAGGGGTTACTGAAGCTTTCTTT.

The chain employs TRBV6-6 and TRBJ2-7, with 12 nucleotides matching TRBD2. Looked up from germline, CDR1 is MNHNY and CDR2 is SVGAGI (reference sequence). With V trimmed by 6 bases and J by 3 bases, 3 bases remained unmatched. The CDR3 extends over 14 amino acids. The CDR3 DNA is TGTGCCAGCAGGCTAGCGGGAGGGAGCTACGAGCAGTACTTC. Translating gives CASRLAGGSYEQYF.

The chain employs TRBV7-3 and TRBJ2-1, with TRBD2 identical over 11 bases. From germline, CDR1 is SGHTA and CDR2 FQGTGA. Trimming took 3 bases from V and 0 from J; bases not matched to a gene: 10. This CDR3 is 19 amino acids long. CDR3: CASSFFGTSGQSSYNEQFF. In DNA form, the CDR3 reads TGTGCCAGCAGCTTCTTTGGGACTAGCGGACAGAGCTCCTACAATGAGCAGTTCTTC.

The rearrangement links TRBV20-1 to TRBJ1-3; D unresolved. This CDR3 comprises 11 residues. V gave up 5 bases and J gave up 8 bases, with 10 bases separating them. Germline V CDR1 and CDR2: DFQATT, SNEGSKA (reference sequence). CDR3 sequence reads: CSAGWLDTIYF. As DNA, the CDR3 is TGCAGTGCTGGTTGGCTGGACACCATATATTTT.

This chain links TRBV27 with TRBJ1-2, with D unclear. The CDR3 runs to 11 residues. With 6 bases removed from V and 6 bases from J, the gap between germline ends came to 8 bases. Germline assignment: CDR1 MNHEY and CDR2 SMNVEV (reference sequence). The DNA for the CDR3 is TGTGCCAGCAGAAGCGTAAATGGCTACACCTTC. It encodes CASRSVNGYTF.

This clone was found once. This chain joins TRBV19 and TRBJ2-3; 12 positions match TRBD2. Germline V gene data show CDR1 as LNHDA and CDR2 as SQIVND (reference sequence). Trimming took 9 bases from V and 6 from J; bases not matched to a gene: 7. There are 14 residues in the CDR3. CDR3 protein: CASRLAGEGDTQYF. CDR3 nucleotides: TGTGCCAGCCGACTAGCGGGAGAGGGGGATACGCAGTATTTT.

This clone showed up just a few times. This chain connects TRBV5-1 to TRBJ1-3; D not resolved. Germline CDR1 is SGHRS and CDR2 is YFSETQ. Trimming shortened V by 1 base and J by 0 bases, and 2 bases separated the two germline ends. CDR3 length equals 13 residues. CDR3 region: CASSLNSGNTIYF. DNA for the CDR3: TGCGCCAGCAGCTTGAACTCTGGAAACACCATATATTTT.

The chain has TRBV9 and TRBJ2-2; perhaps TRBD2 as D (6 bases). Germline V CDR1 and CDR2: SGDLS, YYNGEE. With 0 bases removed from V and 0 bases from J, the gap between germline ends came to 9 bases. This CDR3 contains 16 residues. The CDR3 region is CASSVDLAANTGELFF. The CDR3 DNA reads as TGTGCCAGCAGCGTAGACTTAGCGGCGAACACCGGGGAGCTGTTTTTT. Together with reference TRBV9 and TRBJ2-2, the CDR3 gives the full variable domain: DSGVTQTPKHLITATGQRVTLRCSPRSGDLSVYWYQQSLDQGLQFLIQYYNGEERAKGNILERFSAQQFPDLHSELNLSSLELGDSALYFCASSVDLAANTGELFFGEGSRLTVL.

The gene calls are TRBV19 and TRBJ2-7; D tentatively reads TRBD1 or TRBD2 (6 bases each). Germline V lookup: CDR1 LNHDA, CDR2 SQIVND (reference sequence). CDR3 length equals 15 residues. V was pared by 7 bases and J by 1 base, with 17 bases between. The CDR3 loop is CASKGGPGPSYEQYF. The CDR3, as DNA: TGTGCCAGTAAGGGGGGTCCGGGGCCTTCCTACGAGCAGTACTTC.

This clone is a singleton in its sample. The V gene is TRBV18, the J gene TRBJ1-1; the match to TRBD1 covers 7 bases. Trimming removed 2 bases from V and 11 bases from J; junction bases left unmatched: 14. CDR3 length equals 15 residues. From germline, CDR1 is KGHSH and CDR2 LQKENI. In DNA, the CDR3 is TGTGCCAGCTCACCATCCTACGACGAGGGGGCTAGGGCTTTCTTT. Encoded protein: CASSPSYDEGARAFF.

This clone was seen a few times. The chain links TRBV24-1 to TRBJ2-2, with 9 bases aligning to TRBD1. The CDR3 is 13 amino acids. From germline, CDR1 is KGHDR and CDR2 SFDVKD. The trim removed 8 bases at V and 6 bases at J, leaving 3 bases unmatched. CDR3 bases: TGTGCCACCAAACAGGGGGCGTCCGGGGAGCTGTTTTTT. It encodes CATKQGASGELFF.

This chain uses TRBV30 with TRBJ1-2, with a possible D match to TRBD1 (6 bases). Trimming left V 1 base short and J 4 bases short, with 19 bases between. The germline CDR1 and CDR2 sequences are GTSNPN and SVGIG (reference sequence). The CDR3 is made up of 16 amino acids. The CDR3 nucleotides read TGTGCCTGGAGTGAGATCTTACAGGGAGGTCTCTATGGCTACACCTTC. Encoded protein: CAWSEILQGGLYGYTF.